This TCR beta chain was sequenced during a study of T cell responses to AZD1222 COVID-19 vaccine. In regard to this clone: No antigen is known for it.

Study-level findings and limits: Seropositive at baseline were only six or seven AZD1222 recipients. The study sampled repertoires only after the peak T cell response.

Germline V gene sequence: CDR1 SGHRS, CDR2 YFSETQ. The V end was cut by 0 bases, the J end by 4 bases, with 7 bases between. The CDR3 is made up of 13 amino acids. Sequencing used immunoSEQ multiplex PCR; TCRdb keeps in-frame clones, though not all of them. The profile shows about 79,000 clones, 80% of them singletons. The chain carries TRBV5-1 and TRBJ1-2, with D tentatively TRBD1 (5 bases). This sample comprised peripheral blood, obtained on day 0 of AZD1222 vaccination. This TCR came from an adult in good health. This CDR3 is CASSLGGSYGYTF. For the CDR3, the DNA is TGCGCCAGCAGCTTGGGGGGCAGCTATGGCTACACCTTC.